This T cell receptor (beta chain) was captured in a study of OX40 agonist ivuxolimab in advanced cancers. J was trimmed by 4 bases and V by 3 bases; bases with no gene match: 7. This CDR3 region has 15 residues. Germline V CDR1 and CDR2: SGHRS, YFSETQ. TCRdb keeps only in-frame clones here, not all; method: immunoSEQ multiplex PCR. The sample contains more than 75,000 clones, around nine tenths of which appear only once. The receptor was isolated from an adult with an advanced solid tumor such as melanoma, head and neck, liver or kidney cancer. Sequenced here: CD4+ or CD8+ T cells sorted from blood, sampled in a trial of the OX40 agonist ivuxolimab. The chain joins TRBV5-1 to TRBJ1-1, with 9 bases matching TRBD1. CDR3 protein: CASSSPGTGITEAFF. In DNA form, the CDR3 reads TGCGCCAGCAGCTCACCCGGGACAGGGATCACTGAAGCTTTCTTT.